These T cell receptor beta chains were read from a single sample in a study of blood T cell repertoires in COVID-19. Sequencing was performed with immunoSEQ multiplex PCR; in TCRdb, only in-frame clones are kept and a portion is missing. Here the sample spans about 200,000 clones, roughly four fifths being singletons. Sequenced input: PBMCs or T cells enriched from blood (not recorded which). The receptors were sampled from a man aged 40-55 years who had recovered from COVID-19. Each CDR3 is given with its conserved first and last residue. D genes are given only for firm matches. Clone size is given for some rows only: seen once, a few or many times, or a class if the clone is expanded.

J gene	clone size	V gene	D gene	CDR3 protein	CDR3 DNA
TRBJ2-1	NA	TRBV9	NA	CASSEGVPSYNEQFF	TGTGCCAGCAGCGAGGGGGTTCCTTCCTACAATGAGCAGTTCTTC
TRBJ2-5	NA	TRBV4-2	TRBD2	CASSLSSGMGETQYF	TGTGCCAGCAGCCTATCTAGCGGGATGGGGGAGACCCAGTACTTC
TRBJ2-1	NA	TRBV12-5	TRBD2	CASVAGAYNEQFF	TGTGCTAGTGTTGCGGGAGCGTACAATGAGCAGTTCTTC
TRBJ1-3	NA	TRBV6-5	NA	CATRILSGNTIYF	TGTGCCACGCGGATCCTCTCTGGAAACACCATATATTTT
TRBJ2-7	NA	TRBV28	TRBD2	CASSLWTSGSYEQYF	TGTGCCAGCAGTTTGTGGACTAGCGGGAGCTACGAGCAGTACTTC
TRBJ2-3	NA	TRBV29-1	NA	CSARDFRADTQYF	TGCAGCGCCCGGGACTTTCGGGCAGATACGCAGTATTTT
TRBJ2-3	NA	TRBV29-1	NA	CSVDGPLGDTQYF	TGCAGCGTTGATGGCCCCCTAGGAGATACGCAGTATTTT
TRBJ2-1	NA	TRBV7-8	TRBD1	CASSPGGNEQFF	TGTGCCAGCAGCCCAGGGGGCAATGAGCAGTTCTTC
TRBJ2-3	NA	TRBV7-8	NA	CASSLPREDTQYF	TGTGCCAGCAGCTTACCGAGGGAAGATACGCAGTATTTT
TRBJ1-1	many	TRBV24-1	NA	CATSDLYRQTEAFF	TGTGCCACCAGTGATTTATATCGACAGACTGAAGCTTTCTTT
TRBJ1-2	few	TRBV7-9	NA	CASSLVELPYGYTF	TGTGCCAGCAGCTTAGTGGAGCTTCCCTATGGCTACACCTTC
TRBJ2-1	NA	TRBV9	TRBD2	CASSRSGLLNNEQFF	TGTGCCAGCAGCCGATCGGGACTATTAAACAATGAGCAGTTCTTC
TRBJ1-5	NA	TRBV7-9	TRBD1	CASSLGLDRGHQPQHF	TGTGCCAGCAGCTTAGGCCTGGACAGGGGGCATCAGCCCCAGCATTTT
TRBJ1-3	NA	TRBV19	TRBD1	CASKTRTGVMIYF	TGTGCCAGTAAAACTCGGACAGGGGTTATGATATATTTT
TRBJ2-7	NA	TRBV5-4	NA	CASSLGTHGQYF	TGTGCCAGCAGCTTGGGGACTCACGGGCAGTACTTC
TRBJ1-5	NA	TRBV29-1	NA	CSVRDFNQPQHF	TGCAGCGTCCGGGATTTTAATCAGCCCCAGCATTTT
TRBJ1-5	once	TRBV5-8	NA	CASSWGLVNQPQHF	TGTGCCAGCAGCTGGGGACTAGTAAATCAGCCCCAGCATTTT
TRBJ1-2	NA	TRBV5-1	NA	CASSLAPSRDSTYGYTF	TGCGCCAGCAGCTTGGCCCCGTCCAGGGACTCGACGTATGGCTACACCTTC
TRBJ1-3	few	TRBV7-6	TRBD1	CASSSGTGIGNTIYF	TGTGCCAGCAGCTCCGGGACAGGGATTGGAAACACCATATATTTT
TRBJ2-1	NA	TRBV7-3	TRBD1	CASSLLGTGSNEQFF	TGTGCCAGCAGCTTACTGGGGACAGGGAGTAATGAGCAGTTCTTC
TRBJ2-1	NA	TRBV20-1	NA	CSGTGLNEQFF	TGCAGCGGTACAGGGCTCAATGAGCAGTTCTTC
TRBJ1-1	few	TRBV3-1/TRBV3-2	TRBD1	CASSQLGQGTSKAFF	TGTGCCAGCAGCCAACTGGGACAGGGAACCTCGAAAGCTTTCTTT
TRBJ2-5	few	TRBV10-3	NA	CAISESGLQETQYF	TGTGCCATCAGTGAGTCTGGCCTGCAAGAGACCCAGTACTTC
TRBJ2-5	once	TRBV7-9	TRBD2	CASSLMRLARETQYF	TGTGCCAGCAGCTTAATGAGACTAGCGCGGGAGACCCAGTACTTC
TRBJ2-1	NA	TRBV9	TRBD1	CASSRTGGMSYNEQFF	TGTGCCAGCAGCAGGACAGGGGGGATGTCCTACAATGAGCAGTTCTTC
TRBJ2-5	NA	TRBV28	TRBD2	CASRRGLAGVETQYF	TGTGCCAGCAGGCGGGGACTAGCGGGAGTAGAGACCCAGTACTTC
TRBJ2-1	NA	TRBV29-1	NA	CSAGQGLDNEQFF	TGCAGCGCGGGGCAGGGGCTGGACAATGAGCAGTTCTTC
TRBJ1-4	NA	TRBV4-3	TRBD1	CASSQDLAGGEEKLFF	TGCGCCAGCAGCCAAGATTTGGCAGGGGGAGAGGAAAAACTGTTTTTT
TRBJ1-2	NA	TRBV7-9	TRBD1	CASSYGTGMNGYTF	TGTGCCAGCAGCTACGGGACAGGGATGAATGGCTACACCTTC
TRBJ1-5	once	TRBV28	NA	CASRAIGNQPQHF	TGTGCCAGCCGAGCGATTGGCAATCAGCCCCAGCATTTT
TRBJ2-1	NA	TRBV7-9	TRBD2	CASSLRGGRSLQRQFF	TGTGCCAGCAGCTTACGTGGCGGGAGGTCTCTACAGCGGCAGTTCTTC
TRBJ2-7	NA	TRBV5-4	TRBD2	CASSLGSSGRAGEQYF	TGTGCCAGCAGCTTGGGGTCTAGCGGGAGGGCGGGCGAGCAGTACTTC
TRBJ2-5	NA	TRBV14	NA	CASSQRGFRAQETQYF	TGTGCCAGCAGCCAAAGGGGCTTCAGGGCCCAAGAGACCCAGTACTTC
TRBJ1-4	NA	TRBV2	NA	CASRSQGELANEKLFF	TGTGCCAGCAGGAGCCAGGGTGAACTTGCTAATGAAAAACTGTTTTTT
TRBJ2-3	few	TRBV24-1	TRBD2	CATSSRLAGTDTQYF	TGTGCCACCAGTTCCCGGCTAGCGGGAACAGATACGCAGTATTTT
TRBJ1-2	NA	TRBV12-3/TRBV12-4	TRBD1	CASSQGVHGYTF	TGTGCCAGCAGCCAGGGGGTCCATGGCTACACCTTC
TRBJ2-1	NA	TRBV7-3	TRBD1	CASSLGAPGQGEQFF	TGTGCCAGCAGCTTAGGGGCCCCAGGACAGGGTGAGCAGTTCTTC
TRBJ2-5	NA	TRBV10-3	TRBD2	CAISGASGGQETQYF	TGTGCCATCAGTGGGGCTAGCGGGGGGCAAGAGACCCAGTACTTC
TRBJ1-3	NA	TRBV11-2	TRBD1	CASSLNQGARGNTIYF	TGTGCCAGCAGCTTAAATCAGGGGGCGCGAGGAAACACCATATATTTT
TRBJ2-1	once	TRBV24-1	NA	CATRQGNEQFF	TGTGCCACCAGACAGGGCAATGAGCAGTTCTTC
TRBJ2-5	NA	TRBV28	NA	CASRPDRTQETQYF	TGTGCCAGCAGGCCAGACAGGACCCAAGAGACCCAGTACTTC
TRBJ1-2	NA	TRBV2	TRBD1	CASSEAIYGQEDYGYTF	TGTGCCAGCAGTGAAGCAATTTATGGACAGGAGGACTATGGCTACACCTTC
TRBJ2-1	NA	TRBV2	NA	CASNPSSYNEQFF	TGTGCCAGCAACCCGAGCTCCTACAATGAGCAGTTCTTC
TRBJ2-3	many	TRBV30	NA	CAWSVGLGPDTQYF	TGTGCCTGGAGTGTAGGGCTGGGGCCAGATACGCAGTATTTT
TRBJ1-2	NA	TRBV7-9	NA	CASSSRGLAPFNYGYTF	TGTGCCAGCAGCTCAAGGGGGTTGGCACCCTTCAACTATGGCTACACCTTC
TRBJ2-3	NA	TRBV29-1	NA	CSVGAGNPTDTQYF	TGCAGCGTTGGGGCAGGGAATCCCACAGATACGCAGTATTTT